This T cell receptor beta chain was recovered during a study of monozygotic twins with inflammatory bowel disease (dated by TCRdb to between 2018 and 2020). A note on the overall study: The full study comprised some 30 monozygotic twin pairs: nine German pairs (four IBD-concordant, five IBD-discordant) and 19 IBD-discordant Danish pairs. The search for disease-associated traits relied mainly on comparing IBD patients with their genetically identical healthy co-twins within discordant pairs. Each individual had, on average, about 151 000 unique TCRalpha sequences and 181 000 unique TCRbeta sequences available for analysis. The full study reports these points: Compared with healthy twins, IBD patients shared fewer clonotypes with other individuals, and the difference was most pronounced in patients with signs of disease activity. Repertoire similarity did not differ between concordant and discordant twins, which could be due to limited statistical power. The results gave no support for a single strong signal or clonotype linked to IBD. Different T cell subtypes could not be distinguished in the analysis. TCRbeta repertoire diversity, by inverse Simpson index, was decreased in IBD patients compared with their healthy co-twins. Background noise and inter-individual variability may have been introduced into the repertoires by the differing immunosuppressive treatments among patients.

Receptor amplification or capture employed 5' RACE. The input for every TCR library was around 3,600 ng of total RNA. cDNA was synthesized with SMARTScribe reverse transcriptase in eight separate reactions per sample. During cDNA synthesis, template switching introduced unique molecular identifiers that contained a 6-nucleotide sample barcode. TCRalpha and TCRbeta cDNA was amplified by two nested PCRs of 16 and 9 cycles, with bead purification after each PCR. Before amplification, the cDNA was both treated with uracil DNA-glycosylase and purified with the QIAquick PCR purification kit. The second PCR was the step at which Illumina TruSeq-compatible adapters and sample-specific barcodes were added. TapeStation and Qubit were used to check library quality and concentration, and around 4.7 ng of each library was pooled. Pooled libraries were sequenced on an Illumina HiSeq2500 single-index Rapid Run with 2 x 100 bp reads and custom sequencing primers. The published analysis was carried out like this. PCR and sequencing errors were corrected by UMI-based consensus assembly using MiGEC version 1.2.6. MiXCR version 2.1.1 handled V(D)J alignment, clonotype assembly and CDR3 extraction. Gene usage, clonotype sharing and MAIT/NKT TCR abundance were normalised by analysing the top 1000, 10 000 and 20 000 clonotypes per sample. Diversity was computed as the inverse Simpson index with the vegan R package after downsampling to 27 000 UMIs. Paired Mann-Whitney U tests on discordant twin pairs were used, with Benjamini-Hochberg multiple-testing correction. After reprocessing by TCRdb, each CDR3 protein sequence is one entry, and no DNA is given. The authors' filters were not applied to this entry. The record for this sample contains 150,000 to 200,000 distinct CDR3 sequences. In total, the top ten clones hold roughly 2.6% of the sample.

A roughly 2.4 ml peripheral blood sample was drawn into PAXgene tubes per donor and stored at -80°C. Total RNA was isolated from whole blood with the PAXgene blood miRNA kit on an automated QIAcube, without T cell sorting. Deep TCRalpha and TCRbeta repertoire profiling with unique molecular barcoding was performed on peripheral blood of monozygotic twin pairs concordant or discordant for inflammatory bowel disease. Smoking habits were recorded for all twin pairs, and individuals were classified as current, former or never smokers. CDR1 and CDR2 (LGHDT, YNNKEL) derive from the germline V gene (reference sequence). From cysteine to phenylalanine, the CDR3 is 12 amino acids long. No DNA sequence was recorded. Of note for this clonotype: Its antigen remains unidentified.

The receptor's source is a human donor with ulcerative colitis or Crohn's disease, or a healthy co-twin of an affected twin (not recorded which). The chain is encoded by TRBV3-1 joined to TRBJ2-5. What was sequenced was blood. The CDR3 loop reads CASSQGSATQYF.